The sequence of this T cell receptor (beta chain) was determined in a study of T cells after yellow fever vaccination. Whole-study context: Researchers used SMART-Seq v4 Ultra Low Input to prepare fractions that had low cell numbers.

UMIs and a universal primer site were added when TCR cDNA was made by 5'RACE template switching. TCRdb fed the 5' RACE reads into MiXCR, producing one record per CDR3 protein. The table lists some 670,000 distinct CDR3 sequences, around an eighth of them singletons. Concerning this clonotype: Its target is not known.

General study findings and limits: Most primary-vaccination clones recurred post-booster (roughly 96% CD4, 88% CD8).

The sequences come from PBMCs, collected on the day of the yellow fever booster vaccination. The sequence came from a man aged 25-40 years who received the YFV17D yellow fever vaccine.

Here the CDR3 reads CATSRGDSPSGGTQYF. The CDR3 DNA reads TGTGCCACCAGCAGAGGGGACAGTCCCTCGGGTGGGACCCAGTACTTC. The rearrangement uses TRBV15 and TRBJ2-5, with 7 nucleotides matching TRBD1. The trim removed 1 base at V and 7 bases at J, leaving 12 bases unmatched. This CDR3 comprises 16 residues. Germline CDR1 reads LNHNV; CDR2 reads YYDKDF (reference sequence).